The source of this TCR beta chain is a study of post-analysis software for immune sequencing data. Study at large: The disease courses covered relapsing-remitting, secondary progressive and progressive-relapsing multiple sclerosis.

The library was made from cDNA and included unique molecular identifiers. From the PCR reads, TCRdb called clonotypes with MiXCR, one entry per CDR3 protein. The table lists hundreds of thousands of distinct CDR3 sequences, approximately 59% of them singletons. As regards this clonotype: Antigen unknown.

The study's findings and limits: The study found TRBV5-6, TRBV5-1 and TRBV20-1 among 4 or 5 TRBV segments more frequent in patients than controls.

V trimming: 4 bases; J trimming: 6 bases; junction bases outside the gene matches: 7. The germline V gene has CDR1 SGHRS and CDR2 YFSETQ. CDR3 length: 15 residues. This clonotype was sampled from a girl aged 2-10 years with multiple sclerosis. Source material: blood. The chain recombines TRBV5-1 with TRBJ2-3; 11 bases match TRBD2. The CDR3 spells CASSVLAGEADTQYF. CDR3 coding DNA: TGCGCCAGCAGCGTACTAGCGGGAGAAGCGGATACGCAGTATTTT.